The 9 T cell receptor beta chains below all came from one sample that was sequenced in a study of blood T cells in healthy people across ages. A second PCR of about 6 to 11 cycles used a sample-barcoded 5' primer and a J-beta primer mix. TCRdb processed the 5' RACE reads anew with MiXCR; each CDR3 protein has one entry. The sample records approximately 1.5 million distinct CDR3 sequences, approximately 32% being singletons. The sequencing input was blood. These receptors originate from a woman aged 25 to 45 in good health.

The chain links TRBV3-1 to TRBJ2-3; the D gene is possibly TRBD2 (6 bases). Germline assignment: CDR1 LGHDT and CDR2 YNNKEL (reference sequence). Deletions cut 4 bases from V and 0 bases from J, with 14 bases between. The CDR3 is 16 residues long. The CDR3 nucleotides read TGTGCCAGCAGCCGGGCCGGGACTCTCAGCACAGATACGCAGTATTTT. The encoded protein is CASSRAGTLSTDTQYF.

The chain carries TRBV10-1 and TRBJ2-7; D gene uncertain. The CDR3 is 13 residues long. The ends were cut back, 1 base at V and 9 bases at J, with 13 bases in the middle. CDR1 is WNHNN and CDR2 is SYGVQD in the germline V gene (reference sequence). This CDR3 reads CASSEYNMGVQYF. The CDR3 DNA sequence: TGCGCCAGCAGTGAGTACAACATGGGCGTGCAGTACTTC.

This chain connects TRBV3-1 to TRBJ2-1; 9 bases are a match to TRBD1. The V gene's germline CDR1 is LGHDT and CDR2 YNNKEL (reference sequence). Losses at the gene ends were 3 bases for V and 3 bases for J; bases not matched to a gene: 3. This CDR3 has 15 residues. The CDR3 nucleotides are TGTGCCAGCAGCCAGGGGGGACAGGGCTACAATGAGCAGTTCTTC. This sequence encodes CASSQGGQGYNEQFF.

The chain recombines TRBV29-1 with TRBJ1-3; 9 bases line up with TRBD1. The CDR3 is made up of 16 amino acids. Germline V CDR1 and CDR2: SQVTM, ANQGSEA. V lost 5 bases to trimming and J lost 4 bases; unmatched junction nucleotides: 12. DNA of the CDR3: TGCAGCGTTAAAGTTTGGGGACAGGGCGCGGGAAACACCATATATTTT. This codes for CSVKVWGQGAGNTIYF.

Of note for this clonotype: A much larger clone sits a single nucleotide away, making a read error possible. This chain links TRBV15 with TRBJ2-4, with D possibly matching TRBD2 (5 bases). In germline, CDR1 is LNHNV, CDR2 YYDKDF (reference sequence). This CDR3 has 16 residues. The V end lost 0 bases, the J end lost 0 bases, and 9 bases lay between the germline ends. CDR3 DNA sequence: TGTGCCACCAGCAGAGAAGGCGGGCTAGCCAAAAACATTCAGTACTTC. This sequence encodes CATSREGGLAKNIQYF.

There are a few counts of this clonotype. The chain links TRBV28 to TRBJ2-5; either TRBD1 or TRBD2 may supply D (5 bases each). The CDR3 runs to 16 residues. V was clipped by 3 bases and J by 0 bases, with 14 bases between them. Germline CDR1 is MDHEN and CDR2 is SYDVKM. The CDR3 loop is CASSFEGQAYQETQYF. DNA of the CDR3: TGTGCCAGCAGTTTCGAGGGGCAAGCGTACCAAGAGACCCAGTACTTC.

As DNA, the CDR3 is TGTGCCAGCAGCGCCTCCCTAGCGGAGCAGTACTTC. It encodes CASSASLAEQYF. The rearrangement uses TRBV9 and TRBJ2-7; TRBD2 is a possible D gene (6 bases). The length of the CDR3 is 12 residues. Germline V gene lookup returns CDR1 SGDLS and CDR2 YYNGEE. V was trimmed by 3 bases and J by 7 bases, leaving 11 bases between them.

Only a few counts were recorded for this clonotype. The chain carries TRBV20-1 and TRBJ2-3; D is perhaps TRBD1 (5 bases). V shed 3 bases and J shed 2 bases, with 15 bases lying between them. Germline CDR1 reads DFQATT; CDR2 reads SNEGSKA (reference sequence). The CDR3 extends over 15 amino acids. CDR3: CSASPIDSFTDTQYF. CDR3 DNA: TGCAGTGCTAGCCCCATTGACAGCTTCACAGATACGCAGTATTTT.

The gene calls are TRBV7-3 and TRBJ2-1, with D unresolved. Germline-derived CDR1 and CDR2 are SGHTA and FQGTGA. The length of the CDR3 is 13 residues. V was trimmed by 1 base and J by 9 bases, leaving 10 bases between them. Written as DNA, the CDR3 is TGTGCCAGCAGCTTAAACGTCCGCAGTGAGCAGTTCTTC. It specifies CASSLNVRSEQFF.